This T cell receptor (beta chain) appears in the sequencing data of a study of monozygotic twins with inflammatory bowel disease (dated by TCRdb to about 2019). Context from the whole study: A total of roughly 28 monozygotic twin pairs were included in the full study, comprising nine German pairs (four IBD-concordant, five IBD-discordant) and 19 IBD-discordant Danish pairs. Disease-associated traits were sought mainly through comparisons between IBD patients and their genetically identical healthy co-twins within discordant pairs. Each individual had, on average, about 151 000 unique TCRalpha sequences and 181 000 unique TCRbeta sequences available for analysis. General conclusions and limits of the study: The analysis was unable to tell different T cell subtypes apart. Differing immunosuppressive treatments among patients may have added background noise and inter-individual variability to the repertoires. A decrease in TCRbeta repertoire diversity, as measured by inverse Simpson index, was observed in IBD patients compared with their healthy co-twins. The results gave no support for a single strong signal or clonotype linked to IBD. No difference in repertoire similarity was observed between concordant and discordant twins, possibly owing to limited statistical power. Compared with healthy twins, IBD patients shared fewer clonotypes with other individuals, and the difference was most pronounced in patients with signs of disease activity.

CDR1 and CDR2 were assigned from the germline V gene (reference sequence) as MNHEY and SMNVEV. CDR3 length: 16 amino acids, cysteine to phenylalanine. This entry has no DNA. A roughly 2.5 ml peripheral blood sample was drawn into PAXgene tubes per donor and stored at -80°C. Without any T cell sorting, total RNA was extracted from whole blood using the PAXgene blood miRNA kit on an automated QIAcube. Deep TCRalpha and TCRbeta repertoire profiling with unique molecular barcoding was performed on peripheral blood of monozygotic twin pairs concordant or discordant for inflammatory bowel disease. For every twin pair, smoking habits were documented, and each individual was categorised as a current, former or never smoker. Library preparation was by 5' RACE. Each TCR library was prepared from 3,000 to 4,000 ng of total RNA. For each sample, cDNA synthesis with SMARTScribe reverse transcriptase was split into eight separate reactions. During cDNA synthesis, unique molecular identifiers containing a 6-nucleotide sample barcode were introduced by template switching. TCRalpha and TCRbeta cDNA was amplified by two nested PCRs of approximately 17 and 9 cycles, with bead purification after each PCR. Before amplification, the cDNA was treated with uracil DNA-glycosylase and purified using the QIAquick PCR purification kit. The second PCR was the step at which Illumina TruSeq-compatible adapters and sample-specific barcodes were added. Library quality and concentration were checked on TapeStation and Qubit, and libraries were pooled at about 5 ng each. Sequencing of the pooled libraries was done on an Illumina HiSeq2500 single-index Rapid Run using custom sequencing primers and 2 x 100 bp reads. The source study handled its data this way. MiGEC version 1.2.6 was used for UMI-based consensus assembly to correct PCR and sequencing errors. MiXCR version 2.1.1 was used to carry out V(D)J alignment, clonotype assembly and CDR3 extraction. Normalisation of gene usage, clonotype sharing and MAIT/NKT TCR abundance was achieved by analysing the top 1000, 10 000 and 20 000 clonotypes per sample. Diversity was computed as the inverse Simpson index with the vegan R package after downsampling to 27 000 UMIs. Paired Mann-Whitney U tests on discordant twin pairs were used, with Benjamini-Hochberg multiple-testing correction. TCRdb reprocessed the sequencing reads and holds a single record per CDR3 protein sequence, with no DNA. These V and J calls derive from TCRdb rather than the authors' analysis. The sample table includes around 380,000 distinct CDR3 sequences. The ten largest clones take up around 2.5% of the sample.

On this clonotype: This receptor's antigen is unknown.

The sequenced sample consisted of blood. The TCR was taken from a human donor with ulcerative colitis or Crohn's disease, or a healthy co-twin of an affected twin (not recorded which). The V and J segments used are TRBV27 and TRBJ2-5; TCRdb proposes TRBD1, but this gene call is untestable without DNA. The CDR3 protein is CASSLRGDRAGETQYF.